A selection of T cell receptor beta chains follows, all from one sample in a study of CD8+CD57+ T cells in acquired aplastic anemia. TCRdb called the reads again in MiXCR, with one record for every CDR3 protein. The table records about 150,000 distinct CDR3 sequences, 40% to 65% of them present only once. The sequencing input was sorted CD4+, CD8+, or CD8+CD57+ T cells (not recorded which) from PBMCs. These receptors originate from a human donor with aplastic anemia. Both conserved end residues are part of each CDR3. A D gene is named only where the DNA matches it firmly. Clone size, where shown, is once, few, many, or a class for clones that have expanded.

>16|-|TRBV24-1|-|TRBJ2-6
TGTGCCACCAGTGATTGGGCGGGGACTGGGGCCAACGTCCTGACTTTC
CATSDWAGTGANVLTF
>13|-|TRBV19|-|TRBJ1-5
TGTGCCAGTAGTTGGACAGATTATCAGCCCCAGCATTTT
CASSWTDYQPQHF
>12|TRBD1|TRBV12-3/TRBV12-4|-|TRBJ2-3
TGTGCCAGCACCCTGATGACAGGGACGCAGTATTTT
CASTLMTGTQYF
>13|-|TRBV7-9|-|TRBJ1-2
TGTGCCAGCAGCTTAGCCAGGGGCTATGGCTACACCTTC
CASSLARGYGYTF
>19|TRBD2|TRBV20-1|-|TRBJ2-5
TGCAGTGCGAAAATAGGGGACGCCATGGCTAGCGGGTTACAAGAGACCCAGTACTTC
CSAKIGDAMASGLQETQYF
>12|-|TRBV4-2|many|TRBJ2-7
TGTGCCAGCAGCCCTAACGAACGCGAGCAGTACTTC
CASSPNEREQYF
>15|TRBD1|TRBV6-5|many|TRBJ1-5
TGTGCCAGCAGCCCGACAGGGGGCATTAATCGGCCCCAGCATTTT
CASSPTGGINRPQHF
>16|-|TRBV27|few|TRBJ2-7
TGTGCCAGCAGTTCCTCCGCCGGCGAGAGCTCCTACGAGCAGTACTTC
CASSSSAGESSYEQYF
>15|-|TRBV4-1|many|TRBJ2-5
TGCGCCAGCAGCCAAGTAGTCAGAGGCCAAGAGACCCAGTACTTC
CASSQVVRGQETQYF
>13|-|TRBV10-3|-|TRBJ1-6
TGTGCCATCAACAGGGAGGGAGGAACACCCCTCCACTTT
CAINREGGTPLHF
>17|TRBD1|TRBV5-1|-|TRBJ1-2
TGCGCCAGCAGCTTGGAAGTGGCGGGACAGGGGGCGAAAGGCTACACCTTC
CASSLEVAGQGAKGYTF
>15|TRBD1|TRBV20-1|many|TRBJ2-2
TGCAGTGCCAGATCCGGGACAGGTGACGCCGGGGAGCTGTTTTTT
CSARSGTGDAGELFF
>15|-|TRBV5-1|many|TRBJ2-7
TGCGCCAGCAGCTTGGCCGGGGACGGCGGTTACGAGCAGTACTTC
CASSLAGDGGYEQYF
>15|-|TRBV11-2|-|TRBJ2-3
TGTGCCAGCAGCGACCCCTCGTCGGGGGCGGCTACGCAGTATTTT
CASSDPSSGAATQYF
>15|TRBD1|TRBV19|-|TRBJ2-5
TGTGCCAGTAGTATCCCCGGGACAGGGCAAGAGACCCAGTACTTC
CASSIPGTGQETQYF
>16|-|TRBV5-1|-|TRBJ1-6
TGCGCCAGCAGCCAGGGGCAGAGCTCCTATAATTCACCCCTCCACTTT
CASSQGQSSYNSPLHF
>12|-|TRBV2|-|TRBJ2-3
TGTGCCAGCAGTGAACCAGCCGGTACGCAGTATTTT
CASSEPAGTQYF
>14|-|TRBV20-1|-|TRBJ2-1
TGCAGTGCTAGTGGTGGGAGGGGGTACAATGAGCAGTTCTTC
CSASGGRGYNEQFF
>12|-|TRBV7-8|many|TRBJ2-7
TGTGCCAGCAGCCCAACTATCTACGAGCAGTACTTC
CASSPTIYEQYF
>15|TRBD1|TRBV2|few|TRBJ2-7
TGTGCCAGCAGCCGGTCGACAGGGGCGGCCTACGAGCAGTACTTC
CASSRSTGAAYEQYF
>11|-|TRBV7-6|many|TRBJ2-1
TGTGCCAGCAGCACCCCCGATGAGCAGTTCTTC
CASSTPDEQFF
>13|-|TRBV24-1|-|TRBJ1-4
TGTGCCACCAGAGGCAGTCAGGAGGAAAAACTGTTTTTT
CATRGSQEEKLFF
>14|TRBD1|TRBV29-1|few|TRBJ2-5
TGCAGCGTTGGGCAGACAGGGACGTCAGAGACCCAGTACTTC
CSVGQTGTSETQYF
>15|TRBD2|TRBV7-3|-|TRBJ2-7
TGTGCCAGCAGCCCCACCGGGACTAGCGACTACGAGCAGTACTTC
CASSPTGTSDYEQYF
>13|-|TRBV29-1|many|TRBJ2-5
TGCAGCGTTGTAGGTTCGGGGAGGGAGACCCAGTACTTC
CSVVGSGRETQYF
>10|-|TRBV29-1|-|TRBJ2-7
TGCAGCGCCGCCGGACAGGAGCAGTACTTC
CSAAGQEQYF
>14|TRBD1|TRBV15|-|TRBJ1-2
TGTGCCACCAGCAGACCCCGGACAGGGGGAGGCTACACCTTC
CATSRPRTGGGYTF
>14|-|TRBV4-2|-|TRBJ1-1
TGTGCCAGCAGCCAAGGCAGTCGTCGCACTGAAGCTTTCTTT
CASSQGSRRTEAFF
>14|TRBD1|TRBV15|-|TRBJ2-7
TGTGCCACCAGCATAGGACAGGGGTCCTACGAGCAGTACTTC
CATSIGQGSYEQYF
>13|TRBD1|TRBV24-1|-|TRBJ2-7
TGTGCCACCAGTCAAGGACAGGCCTACGAGCAGTACTTC
CATSQGQAYEQYF
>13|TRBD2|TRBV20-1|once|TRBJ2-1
TGCAGTGCCAGCAGCCGCGGGGGCAATGAGCAGTTCTTC
CSASSRGGNEQFF
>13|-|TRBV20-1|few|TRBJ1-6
TGCAGTGCTGCCTCCGGAAAAGATTCACCCCTCCACTTT
CSAASGKDSPLHF